This is a list of T cell receptor beta chains from one sample in a study of regulatory T cells in long-lasting Graves disease. Each CDR3 protein is one row after TCRdb ran MiXCR on the multiplex PCR reads. The sample shows some 500,000 distinct CDR3 sequences, around 16% of them seen only once. These data also featured in a second study, about T cells in Graves' hyperthyroidism and ophthalmopathy.

Specimen: peripheral blood mononuclear cells (PBMCs), collected at new diagnosis, from a patient treated with antithyroid drugs. The source of these receptors is a woman aged 35-65 years with Graves disease. CDR3s leave out the opening cysteine and the closing phenylalanine or tryptophan. Fields, in order: V gene, clone size, D gene, CDR3 protein. D genes are given only for firm matches. Size tells how often a clone was seen (once, few, many) or the class of an expanded clone, and some rows leave it out.

>TRBV4-1|few|-
ASSQSRTLGTGELF
>TRBV7-9|-|-
ASSSPKPGLETQY
>TRBV11-2|many|TRBD1
ASSLTTGLPSVAQY
>TRBV10-3|-|-
AISRGTDYGYT
>TRBV20-1|-|-
SASRQPGETQY
>TRBV10-1|-|TRBD1
ASSRLLSGTENTEAF
>TRBV12-3/TRBV12-4|many|-
ASRSKGTQY
>TRBV12-3/TRBV12-4|-|TRBD2
ASSPEYPPPPQRGYYEQY
>TRBV20-1|few|TRBD1
NAGGQGEGHT
>TRBV3-1|many|TRBD2
ASSQVGGGAVDTQY